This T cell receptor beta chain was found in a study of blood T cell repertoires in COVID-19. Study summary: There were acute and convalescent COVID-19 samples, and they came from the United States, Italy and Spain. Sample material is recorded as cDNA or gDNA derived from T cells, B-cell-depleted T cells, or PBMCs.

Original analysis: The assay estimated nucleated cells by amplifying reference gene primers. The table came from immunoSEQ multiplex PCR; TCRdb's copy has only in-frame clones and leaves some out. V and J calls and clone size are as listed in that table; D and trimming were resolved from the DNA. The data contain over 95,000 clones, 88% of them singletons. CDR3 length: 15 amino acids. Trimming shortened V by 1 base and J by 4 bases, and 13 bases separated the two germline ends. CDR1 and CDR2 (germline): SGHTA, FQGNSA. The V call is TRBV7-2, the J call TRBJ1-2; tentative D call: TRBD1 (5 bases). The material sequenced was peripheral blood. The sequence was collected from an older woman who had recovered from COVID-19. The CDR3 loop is CASSLEQGESYGYTF. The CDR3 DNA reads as TGTGCCAGCAGCTTAGAGCAGGGCGAATCCTATGGCTACACCTTC.